This T cell receptor (beta chain) originates from a study of blood T cell repertoires in COVID-19. Study information: Sites in the United States, Italy and Spain provided acute and convalescent COVID-19 samples. Sources were T cells, B-cell-depleted T cells, or PBMCs; the material itself was cDNA or gDNA.

This clone was recorded a few times. Original handling: Estimation of nucleated cell counts was performed using reference gene primer amplification. Only in-frame clones appear in the TCRdb table, and some are missing; sequencing was by immunoSEQ multiplex PCR. That table furnishes V, J and clone size, whereas the DNA furnished D and trimming. The sample consists of 15,000 to 17,000 clones, approximately 83% of them appearing once. Germline CDR1 and CDR2: SNHLY and FYNNEI. After removal of 3 bases from V and 3 bases from J, the junction contained 1 base not matched to a gene. The CDR3 is 14 amino acids.

The TCR sequence derives from a man aged 65 to 85 in a cohort sampled during active COVID-19. This chain links TRBV2 with TRBJ1-5; 8 nucleotides agree with TRBD1. What was sequenced was peripheral blood. The CDR3 sequence is CASSEGQANQPQHF. In nucleotides, the CDR3 is TGTGCCAGCAGTGAGGGACAGGCCAATCAGCCCCAGCATTTT. The full variable domain, its missing parts supplied by reference TRBV2 and TRBJ1-5, is EPEVTQTPSHQVTQMGQEVILRCVPISNHLYFYWYRQILGQKVEFLVSFYNNEISEKSEIFDDQFSVERPDGSNFTLKIRSTKLEDSAMYFCASSEGQANQPQHFGDGTRLSIL.